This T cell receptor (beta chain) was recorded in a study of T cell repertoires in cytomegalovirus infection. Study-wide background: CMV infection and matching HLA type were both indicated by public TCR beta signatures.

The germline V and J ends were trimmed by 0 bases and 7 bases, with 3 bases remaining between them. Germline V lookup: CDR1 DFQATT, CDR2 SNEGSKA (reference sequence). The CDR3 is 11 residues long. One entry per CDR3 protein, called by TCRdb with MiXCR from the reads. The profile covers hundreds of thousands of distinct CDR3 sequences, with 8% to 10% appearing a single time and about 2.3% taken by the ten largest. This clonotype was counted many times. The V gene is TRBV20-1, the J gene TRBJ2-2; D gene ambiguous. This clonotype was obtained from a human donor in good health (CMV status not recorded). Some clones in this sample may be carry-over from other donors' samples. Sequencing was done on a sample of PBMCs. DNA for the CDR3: TGCAGTGCTAGAGATGGCGGGGAGCTGTTTTTT. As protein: CSARDGGELFF.